The entry below describes one TCR beta chain. For the second PCR, which ran for 7 to 11 cycles, a sample-barcoded 5' primer and a J-beta primer mix were used. TCRdb itself ran the 5' RACE reads through MiXCR, one entry per CDR3 protein. The repertoire holds about 640,000 distinct CDR3 sequences, 35% to 50% seen once, with 30% in the top ten. The V gene's germline CDR1 is SEHNR and CDR2 FQNEAQ (reference sequence). This CDR3 is built from 15 residues. Trimming shortened V by 1 base and J by 4 bases, and 11 bases separated the two germline ends. This sample was taken from a study of blood T cells in healthy people across ages. The study isolated at least 6.5 million PBMCs from each sample.

Source material: blood. The receptor's source is a man older than 75 in good health. The genes are TRBV7-9 and TRBJ2-1; D tentatively fits TRBD1 or TRBD2 (6 bases each). CDR3 in amino acids: CASSLVGGQYNEQFF. Written as DNA, the CDR3 is TGTGCCAGCAGCTTAGTGGGGGGCCAGTACAATGAGCAGTTCTTC.